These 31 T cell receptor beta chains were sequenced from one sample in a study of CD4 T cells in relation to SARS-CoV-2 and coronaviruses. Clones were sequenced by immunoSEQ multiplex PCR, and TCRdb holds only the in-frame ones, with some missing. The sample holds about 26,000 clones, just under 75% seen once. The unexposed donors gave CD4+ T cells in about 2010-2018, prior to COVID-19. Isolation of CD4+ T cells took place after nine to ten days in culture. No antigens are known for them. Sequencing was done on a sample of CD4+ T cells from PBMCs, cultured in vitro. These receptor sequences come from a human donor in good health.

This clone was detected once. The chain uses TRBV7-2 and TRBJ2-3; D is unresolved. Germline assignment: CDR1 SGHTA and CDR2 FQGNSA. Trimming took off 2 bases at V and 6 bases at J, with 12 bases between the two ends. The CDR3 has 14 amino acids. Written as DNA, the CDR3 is TGTGCCAGCAGCTTAAGTACGCACAAGGATACGCAGTATTTT. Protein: CASSLSTHKDTQYF.

The CDR3 is CASSSTGQVGDEQYF. The CDR3 nucleotides read TGCGCCAGCAGCTCCACAGGGCAGGTGGGGGACGAGCAGTACTTC. This chain uses TRBV5-1 with TRBJ2-7; possible D gene TRBD1, 6 bases. Trimming shortened V by 3 bases and J by 5 bases, and 18 bases separated the two germline ends. The CDR3 extends over 15 amino acids. Germline CDR1 reads SGHRS; CDR2 reads YFSETQ. The variable domain in full, with the rest retrieved from reference TRBV5-1 and TRBJ2-7, is KAGVTQTPRYLIKTRGQQVTLSCSPISGHRSVSWYQQTPGQGLQFLFEYFSETQRNKGNFPGRFSGRQFSNSRSEMNVSTLELGDSALYLCASSSTGQVGDEQYFGPGTRLTVT.

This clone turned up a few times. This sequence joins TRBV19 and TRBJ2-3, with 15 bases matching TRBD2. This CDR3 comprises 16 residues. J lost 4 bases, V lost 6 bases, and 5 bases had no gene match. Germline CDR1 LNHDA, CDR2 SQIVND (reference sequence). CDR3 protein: CASSRTSGGAADTQYF. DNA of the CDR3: TGTGCCAGTAGCCGGACTAGCGGGGGGGCCGCAGATACGCAGTATTTT.

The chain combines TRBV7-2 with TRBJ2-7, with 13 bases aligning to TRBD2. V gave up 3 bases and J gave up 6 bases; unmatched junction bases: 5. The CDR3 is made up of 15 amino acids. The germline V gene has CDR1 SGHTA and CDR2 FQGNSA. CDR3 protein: CASSFGLAGVVEQYF. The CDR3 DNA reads TGTGCCAGCAGCTTCGGACTAGCGGGAGTCGTCGAGCAGTACTTC.

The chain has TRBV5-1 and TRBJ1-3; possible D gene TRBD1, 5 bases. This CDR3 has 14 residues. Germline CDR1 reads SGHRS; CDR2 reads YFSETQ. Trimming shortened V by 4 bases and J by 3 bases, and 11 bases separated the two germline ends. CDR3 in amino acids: CASSPQGGGNTIYF. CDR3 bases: TGCGCCAGCAGCCCTCAGGGAGGTGGAAACACCATATATTTT.

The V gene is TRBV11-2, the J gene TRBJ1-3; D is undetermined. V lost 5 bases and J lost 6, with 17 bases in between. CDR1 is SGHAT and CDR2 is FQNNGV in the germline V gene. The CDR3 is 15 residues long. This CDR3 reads CASSRQPPPENTIYF. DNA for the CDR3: TGTGCCAGCAGCCGTCAGCCCCCACCGGAAAACACCATATATTTT.

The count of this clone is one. The CDR3: CASSHSQGLNEKLFF. CDR3 in DNA: TGTGCCAGCAGTCATTCACAGGGATTGAATGAAAAACTGTTTTTT. The chain links TRBV5-6 to TRBJ1-4, with a weak D call TRBD1 (6 bases). Trimming shortened V by 5 bases and J by 5 bases, and 16 bases separated the two germline ends. Germline lookup yields CDR1 SGHDT and CDR2 YYEEEE. This CDR3 comprises 15 residues.

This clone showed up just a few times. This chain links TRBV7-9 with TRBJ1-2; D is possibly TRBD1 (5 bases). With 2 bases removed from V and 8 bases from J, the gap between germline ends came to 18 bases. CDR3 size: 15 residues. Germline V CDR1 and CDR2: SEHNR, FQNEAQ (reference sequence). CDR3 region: CASSLSDGWGTGYTF. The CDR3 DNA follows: TGTGCCAGCAGCTTAAGTGACGGATGGGGGACGGGCTACACCTTC.

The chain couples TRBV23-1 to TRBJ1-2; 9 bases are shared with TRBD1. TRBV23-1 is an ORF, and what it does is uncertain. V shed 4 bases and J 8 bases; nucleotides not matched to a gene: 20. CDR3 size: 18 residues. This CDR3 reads CASSRPWAGTGYGYGYTF. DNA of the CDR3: TGCGCCAGCAGTCGCCCTTGGGCGGGGACAGGGTACGGGTACGGCTACACCTTC.

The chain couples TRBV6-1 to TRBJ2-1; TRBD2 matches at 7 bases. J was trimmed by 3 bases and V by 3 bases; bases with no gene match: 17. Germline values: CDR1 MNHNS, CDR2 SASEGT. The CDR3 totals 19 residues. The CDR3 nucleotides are TGTGCCAGCAGTGACCGGACTAGGCCGGGAGAGGGGAGCTACAATGAGCAGTTCTTC. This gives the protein CASSDRTRPGEGSYNEQFF.

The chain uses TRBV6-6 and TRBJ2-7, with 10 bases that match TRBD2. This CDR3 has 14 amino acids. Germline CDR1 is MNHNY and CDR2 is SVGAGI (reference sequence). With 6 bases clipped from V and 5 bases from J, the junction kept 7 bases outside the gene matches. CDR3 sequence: CASSLAGASHEQYF. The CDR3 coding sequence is TGTGCCAGCAGCCTAGCGGGAGCCTCTCACGAGCAGTACTTC.

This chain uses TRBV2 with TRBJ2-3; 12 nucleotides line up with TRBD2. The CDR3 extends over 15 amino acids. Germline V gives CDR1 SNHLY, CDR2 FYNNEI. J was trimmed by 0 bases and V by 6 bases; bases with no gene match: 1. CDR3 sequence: CASRGTSGSTDTQYF. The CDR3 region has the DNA TGTGCCAGCAGAGGGACTAGCGGGAGCACAGATACGCAGTATTTT.

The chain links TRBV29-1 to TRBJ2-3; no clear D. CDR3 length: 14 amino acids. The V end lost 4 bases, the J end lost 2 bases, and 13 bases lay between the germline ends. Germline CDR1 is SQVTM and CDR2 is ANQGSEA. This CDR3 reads CSVGPRIFTDTQYF. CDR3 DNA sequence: TGCAGCGTTGGACCGCGAATTTTCACAGATACGCAGTATTTT.

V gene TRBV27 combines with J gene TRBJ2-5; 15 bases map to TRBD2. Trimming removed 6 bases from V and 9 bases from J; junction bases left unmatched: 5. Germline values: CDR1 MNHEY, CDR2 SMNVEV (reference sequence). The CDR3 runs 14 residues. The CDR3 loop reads CASRPGLAGGAQYF. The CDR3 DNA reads TGTGCCAGCAGACCCGGACTAGCGGGAGGGGCCCAGTACTTC.

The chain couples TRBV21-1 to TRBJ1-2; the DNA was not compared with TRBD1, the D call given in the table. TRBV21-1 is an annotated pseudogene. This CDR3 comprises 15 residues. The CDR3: CASSKARTGFYGYTF. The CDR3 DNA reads TGTGCCAGCAGCAAAGCCCGGACAGGGTTCTATGGCTACACCTTC.

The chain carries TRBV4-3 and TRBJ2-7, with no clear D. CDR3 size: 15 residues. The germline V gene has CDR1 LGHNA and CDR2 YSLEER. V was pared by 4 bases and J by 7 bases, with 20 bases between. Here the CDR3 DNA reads TGCGCCAGCAGCCGCGATTCCGGGCCACGGAGTGAGCAGTACTTC. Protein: CASSRDSGPRSEQYF.

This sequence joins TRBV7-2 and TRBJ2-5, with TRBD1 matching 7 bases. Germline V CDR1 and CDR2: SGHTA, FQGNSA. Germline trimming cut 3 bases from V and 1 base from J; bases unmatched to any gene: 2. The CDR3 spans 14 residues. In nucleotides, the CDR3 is TGTGCCAGCAGCTTCGCAGGGGGCCAAGAGACCCAGTACTTC. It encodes CASSFAGGQETQYF.

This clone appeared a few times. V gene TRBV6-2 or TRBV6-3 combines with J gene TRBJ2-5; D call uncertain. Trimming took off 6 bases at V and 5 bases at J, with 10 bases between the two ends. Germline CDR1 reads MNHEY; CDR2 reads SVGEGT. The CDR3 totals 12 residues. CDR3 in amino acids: CASSLVEETQYF. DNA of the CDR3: TGTGCCAGCAGCCTCGTCGAGGAGACCCAGTACTTC.

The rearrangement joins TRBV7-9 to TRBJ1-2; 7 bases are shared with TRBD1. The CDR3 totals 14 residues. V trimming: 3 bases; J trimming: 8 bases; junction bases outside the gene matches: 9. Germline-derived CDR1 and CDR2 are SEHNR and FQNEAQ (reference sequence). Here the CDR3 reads CASSFGDRALGYTF. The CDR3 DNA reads TGTGCCAGCAGCTTTGGGGACAGAGCATTGGGCTACACCTTC.

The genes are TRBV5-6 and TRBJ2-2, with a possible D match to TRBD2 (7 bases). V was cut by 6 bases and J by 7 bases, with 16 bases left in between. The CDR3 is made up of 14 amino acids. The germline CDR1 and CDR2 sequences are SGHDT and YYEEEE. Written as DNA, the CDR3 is TGTGCCAGCAATCGGGGGGCAACGTTCGGGGAGCTGTTTTTT. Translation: CASNRGATFGELFF.

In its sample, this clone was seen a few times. CDR3 nucleotides: TGTGCCAGCAGCCGATGGGCGGGAGCGGGAAATGAGCAGTTCTTC. This gives the protein CASSRWAGAGNEQFF. The chain combines TRBV28 with TRBJ2-1; 7 bases map to TRBD2. V gave up 6 bases and J gave up 7 bases; unmatched junction bases: 12. Germline V gives CDR1 MDHEN, CDR2 SYDVKM. This CDR3 comprises 15 residues.

CDR3 sequence reads: CAWSGREGGDQETQYF. CDR3 DNA: TGTGCCTGGAGTGGGCGGGAGGGTGGAGATCAAGAGACCCAGTACTTC. J is TRBJ2-5 and V is TRBV30, with 9 nucleotides matching TRBD2. Germline CDR1 is GTSNPN and CDR2 is SVGIG (reference sequence). The junction had 8 bases not matched to a gene; V was cut back by 1 base and J by 2 bases. The CDR3 has 16 residues.

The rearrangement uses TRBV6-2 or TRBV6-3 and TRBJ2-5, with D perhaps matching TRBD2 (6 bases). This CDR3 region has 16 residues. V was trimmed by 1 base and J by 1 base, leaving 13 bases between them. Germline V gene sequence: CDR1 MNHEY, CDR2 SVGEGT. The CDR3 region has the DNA TGTGCCAGCAGTTACTTATGGGCTAGCGTCCAAGAGACCCAGTACTTC. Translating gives CASSYLWASVQETQYF.

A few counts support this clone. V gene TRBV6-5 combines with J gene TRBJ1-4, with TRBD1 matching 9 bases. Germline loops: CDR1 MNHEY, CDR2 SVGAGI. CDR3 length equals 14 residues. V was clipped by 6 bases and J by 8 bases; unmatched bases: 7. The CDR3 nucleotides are TGTGCCAGCAGGCCCGGGACAGGGCAGGAAAAACTGTTTTTT. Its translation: CASRPGTGQEKLFF.

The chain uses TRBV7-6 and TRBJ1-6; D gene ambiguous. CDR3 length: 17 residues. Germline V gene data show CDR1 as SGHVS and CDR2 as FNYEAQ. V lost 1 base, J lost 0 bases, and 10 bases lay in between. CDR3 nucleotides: TGTGCCAGCAGCTTAGAAGGTGCCAGCTCCTATAATTCACCCCTCCACTTT. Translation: CASSLEGASSYNSPLHF. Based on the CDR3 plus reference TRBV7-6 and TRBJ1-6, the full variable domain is GAGVSQSPRYKVTKRGQDVALRCDPISGHVSLYWYRQALGQGPEFLTYFNYEAQQDKSGLPNDRFSAERPEGSISTLTIQRTEQRDSAMYRCASSLEGASSYNSPLHFGNGTRLTVT.

The CDR3 region has the DNA TGTGCCAGCAGCTCGACAGGGGATGCGGGTCAGCCCCAGCATTTT. The encoded protein is CASSSTGDAGQPQHF. This chain uses TRBV7-8 with TRBJ1-5; 8 bases agree with TRBD1. The CDR3 runs to 15 residues. CDR1 is SGHVS, CDR2 FQNEAQ, per germline. After removal of 4 bases from V and 6 bases from J, the junction contained 8 bases not matched to a gene.

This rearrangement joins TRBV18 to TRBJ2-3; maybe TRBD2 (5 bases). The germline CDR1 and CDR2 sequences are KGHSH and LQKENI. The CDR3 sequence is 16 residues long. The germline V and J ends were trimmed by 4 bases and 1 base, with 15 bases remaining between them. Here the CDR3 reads CASSRAPSGGTDTQYF. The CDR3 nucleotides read TGTGCCAGCTCACGGGCCCCCTCCGGGGGCACAGATACGCAGTATTTT. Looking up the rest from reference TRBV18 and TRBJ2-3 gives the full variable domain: NAGVMQNPRHLVRRRGQEARLRCSPMKGHSHVYWYRQLPEEGLKFMVYLQKENIIDESGMPKERFSAEFPKEGPSILRIQQVVRGDSAAYFCASSRAPSGGTDTQYFGPGTRLTVL.

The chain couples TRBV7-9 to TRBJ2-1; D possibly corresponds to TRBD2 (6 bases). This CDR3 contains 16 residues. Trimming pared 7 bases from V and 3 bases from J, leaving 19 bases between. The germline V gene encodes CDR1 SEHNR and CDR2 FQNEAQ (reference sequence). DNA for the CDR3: TGTGCCAGCACCGGAGTGGGCGCCGGGGGCTACAATGAGCAGTTCTTC. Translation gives CASTGVGAGGYNEQFF.

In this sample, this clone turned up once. The CDR3 loop is CSALGDMGSRSNYGYTF. Written as DNA, the CDR3 is TGCAGCGCCCTGGGGGACATGGGGTCAAGAAGTAACTATGGCTACACCTTC. The V and J genes are TRBV29-1 and TRBJ1-2; D possibly corresponds to TRBD1 (6 bases). Trimming took 7 bases from V and 1 from J, leaving 25 bases between them. From germline, CDR1 is SQVTM and CDR2 ANQGSEA. This CDR3 comprises 17 residues. Full variable domain (missing parts from reference TRBV29-1 and TRBJ1-2): SAVISQKPSRDICQRGTSLTIQCQVDSQVTMMFWYRQQPGQSLTLIATANQGSEATYESGFVIDKFPISRPNLTFSTLTVSNMSPEDSSIYLCSALGDMGSRSNYGYTFGSGTRLTVV.

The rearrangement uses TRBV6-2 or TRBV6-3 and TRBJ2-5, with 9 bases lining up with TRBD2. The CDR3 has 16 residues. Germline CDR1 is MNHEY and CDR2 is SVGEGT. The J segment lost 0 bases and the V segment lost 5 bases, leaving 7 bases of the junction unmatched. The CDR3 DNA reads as TGTGCCAGCAGTAAAAGACTAGCGGAGAACCAAGAGACCCAGTACTTC. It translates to CASSKRLAENQETQYF.

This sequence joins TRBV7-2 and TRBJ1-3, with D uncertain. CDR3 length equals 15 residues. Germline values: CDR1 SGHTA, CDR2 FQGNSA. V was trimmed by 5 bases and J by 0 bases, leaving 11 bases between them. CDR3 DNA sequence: TGTGCCAGCAGCCTGCTCATATCCTCTGGAAACACCATATATTTT. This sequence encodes CASSLLISSGNTIYF.